This T cell receptor beta chain was captured in a study of CD8 T cells in ankylosing spondylitis. Study-wide points: Existing reports had already noted some motif variants in reactive arthritis synovial fluid and blood. CD8+ by phenotype, disease-linked clones were relatively rare in peripheral blood.

Remarks on this clonotype: The antigen is not known.

Making the TCR beta libraries involved quantitative 5'-RACE with molecular barcodes. One entry per CDR3 protein results from TCRdb running MiXCR on the 5' RACE reads. The table shows 31,000 or so distinct CDR3 sequences, with roughly 29% occurring only once. The germline V gene has CDR1 SNHLY and CDR2 FYNNEI. This CDR3 is built from 16 residues. Trimming at V came to 3 bases and at J to 8 bases, leaving 11 bases not matched to a gene. The sequenced material came from synovial fluid, either unsorted or a sorted T cell fraction (not recorded which). The rearrangement links TRBV2 to TRBJ2-1; 9 bases are a match to TRBD1. The origin of this receptor is a male donor with ankylosing spondylitis. This CDR3 reads CASSEGLGQGSYEQFF. CDR3 in DNA: TGTGCCAGCAGTGAGGGTTTGGGACAGGGTTCCTATGAGCAGTTCTTC.